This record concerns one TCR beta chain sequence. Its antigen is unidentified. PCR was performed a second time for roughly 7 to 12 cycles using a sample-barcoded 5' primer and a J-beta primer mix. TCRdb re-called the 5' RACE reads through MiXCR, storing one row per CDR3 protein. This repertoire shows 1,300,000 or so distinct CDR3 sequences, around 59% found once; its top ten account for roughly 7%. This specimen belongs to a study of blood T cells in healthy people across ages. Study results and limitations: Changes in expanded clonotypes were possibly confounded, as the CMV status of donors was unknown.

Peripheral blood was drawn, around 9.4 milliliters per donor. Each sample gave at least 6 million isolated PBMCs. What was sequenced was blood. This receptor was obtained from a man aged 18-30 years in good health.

Here the CDR3 reads CSASYPRSYEQYF. The DNA for the CDR3 is TGCAGTGCTAGCTACCCCCGGTCCTACGAGCAGTACTTC. The V and J genes are TRBV20-1 and TRBJ2-4; unclear D gene. The J call is uncertain, as TRBJ2-7 better fits the DNA end. Germline CDR1 reads DFQATT; CDR2 reads SNEGSKA (reference sequence). This CDR3 has 13 residues.